This passage covers 6 T cell receptor beta chains from one sample sequenced in a study of cytomegalovirus exposure and HLA in healthy donors. The PCR ran on 60 Vbeta and 13 Jbeta primers. Generated by immunoSEQ multiplex PCR, the TCRdb table keeps only in-frame clones and is missing some. The table includes about 130,000 clones, about 80% detected once. The sequencing input was PBMCs. The receptors were gathered from a man aged 25-40 years in good health and CMV-seronegative.

The chain recombines TRBV29-1 with TRBJ1-3; D remains unclear. The germline CDR1 and CDR2 sequences are SQVTM and ANQGSEA. This CDR3 region has 11 residues. V was pared by 7 bases and J by 5 bases, with 9 bases between. As DNA, the CDR3 is TGCAGCGCAACGGGTCGAAACACCATATATTTT. Residues: CSATGRNTIYF. Based on the CDR3 plus reference TRBV29-1 and TRBJ1-3, the full variable domain is SAVISQKPSRDICQRGTSLTIQCQVDSQVTMMFWYRQQPGQSLTLIATANQGSEATYESGFVIDKFPISRPNLTFSTLTVSNMSPEDSSIYLCSATGRNTIYFGEGSWLTVV.

The J gene is TRBJ2-7, the V gene TRBV7-9; 7 bases line up with TRBD1. V shed 4 bases, J shed 3 bases, and the junction held 12 bases outside the gene matches. CDR1 is SEHNR and CDR2 is FQNEAQ in the germline V gene (reference sequence). The CDR3 sequence is 16 residues long. The CDR3 here is CASSSRLGQGVYEQYF. CDR3 nucleotides: TGTGCCAGCAGCTCCCGGTTAGGGCAGGGGGTCTACGAGCAGTACTTC.

This chain uses TRBV10-3 with TRBJ1-2; D perhaps matches TRBD1 (6 bases). The length of the CDR3 is 15 residues. Trimming took 6 bases from V and 8 from J, leaving 22 bases between them. From germline, CDR1 is ENHRY and CDR2 SYGVKD. CDR3 residues: CAIRSYTDSPGGYTF. The CDR3 nucleotides read TGTGCCATCAGGAGCTACACGGACAGTCCGGGAGGCTACACCTTC.

The V gene is TRBV10-2, the J gene TRBJ2-2; TRBD1 matches at 7 bases. Germline CDR1 and CDR2: WSHSY and SAAADI. V lost 6 bases to trimming and J lost 6 bases; unmatched junction nucleotides: 13. The CDR3 runs to 16 residues. The DNA of the CDR3 is TGCGCCAGCAGCCGTGGACAGGTTTTTAGGTCCGGGGAGCTGTTTTTT. Its translation: CASSRGQVFRSGELFF.

V is TRBV9 and J is TRBJ2-3; weak D call: TRBD1 (5 bases). Trimming stripped 0 bases from V and 0 bases from J, with 5 bases between. The CDR3 is 14 residues long. From germline, CDR1 is SGDLS and CDR2 YYNGEE. As DNA, the CDR3 is TGTGCCAGCAGCGTAGGACAGAGCACAGATACGCAGTATTTT. As protein: CASSVGQSTDTQYF. The variable domain in full, with the rest retrieved from reference TRBV9 and TRBJ2-3, is DSGVTQTPKHLITATGQRVTLRCSPRSGDLSVYWYQQSLDQGLQFLIQYYNGEERAKGNILERFSAQQFPDLHSELNLSSLELGDSALYFCASSVGQSTDTQYFGPGTRLTVL.

The chain is built from TRBV9 and TRBJ1-2, with D possibly being TRBD1 (5 bases). The CDR3 covers 15 residues. The germline V and J ends were trimmed by 1 base and 6 bases, with 16 bases remaining between them. The germline V gene has CDR1 SGDLS and CDR2 YYNGEE. The CDR3 region has the DNA TGTGCCAGCAGCGTAAGGTCGGCAGGGTTGAATGGCTACACCTTC. Protein: CASSVRSAGLNGYTF. Based on the CDR3 plus reference TRBV9 and TRBJ1-2, the full variable domain is DSGVTQTPKHLITATGQRVTLRCSPRSGDLSVYWYQQSLDQGLQFLIQYYNGEERAKGNILERFSAQQFPDLHSELNLSSLELGDSALYFCASSVRSAGLNGYTFGSGTRLTVV.